This T cell receptor beta chain stems from a study of T cell changes during pregnancy in multiple sclerosis. This table comes from immunoSEQ multiplex PCR, and its TCRdb copy is limited to in-frame clones, with some not included. The sample has 12,000 or so clones, 84% seen once. There are a few counts of this clone. Germline V gives CDR1 SGHDT, CDR2 YYEEEE. This CDR3 spans 16 amino acids. The ends lost 2 bases at V and 2 bases at J; junction bases unmatched: 9. The sequencing used CD8+ T cells from peripheral blood mononuclear cells, collected after pregnancy. The chain joins TRBV5-6 to TRBJ2-7; 8 bases match TRBD2. The receptor's source is a female donor in good health, enrolled as a control in a pregnancy study. CDR3 region: CASSFSSGRGAYEQYF. The CDR3 DNA reads as TGTGCCAGCAGCTTTTCGAGCGGGAGAGGGGCCTACGAGCAGTACTTC. Combining the CDR3 with reference TRBV5-6 and TRBJ2-7 gives the whole variable domain DAGVTQSPTHLIKTRGQQVTLRCSPKSGHDTVSWYQQALGQGPQFIFQYYEEEERQRGNFPDRFSGHQFPNYSSELNVNALLLGDSALYLCASSFSSGRGAYEQYFGPGTRLTVT.